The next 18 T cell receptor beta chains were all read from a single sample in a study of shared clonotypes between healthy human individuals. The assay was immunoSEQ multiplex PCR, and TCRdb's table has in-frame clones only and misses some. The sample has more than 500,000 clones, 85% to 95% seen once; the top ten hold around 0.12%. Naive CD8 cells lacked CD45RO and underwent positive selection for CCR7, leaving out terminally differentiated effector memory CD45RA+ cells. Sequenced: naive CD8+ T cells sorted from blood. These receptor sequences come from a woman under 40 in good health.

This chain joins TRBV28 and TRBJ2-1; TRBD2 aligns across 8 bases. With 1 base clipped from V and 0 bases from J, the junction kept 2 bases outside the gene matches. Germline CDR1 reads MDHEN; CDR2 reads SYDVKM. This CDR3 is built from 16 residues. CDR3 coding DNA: TGTGCCAGCAGTTTATCGAGCGGGAGCTCCTACAATGAGCAGTTCTTC. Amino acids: CASSLSSGSSYNEQFF.

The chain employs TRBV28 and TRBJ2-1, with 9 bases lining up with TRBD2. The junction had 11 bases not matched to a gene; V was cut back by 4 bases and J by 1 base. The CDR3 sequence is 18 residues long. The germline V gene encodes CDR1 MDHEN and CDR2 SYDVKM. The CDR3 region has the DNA TGTGCCAGCAGTTCTAGGCTAGCGGGATGGGGGTCCTACAATGAGCAGTTCTTC. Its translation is CASSSRLAGWGSYNEQFF. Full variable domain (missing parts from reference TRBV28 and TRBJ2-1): DVKVTQSSRYLVKRTGEKVFLECVQDMDHENMFWYRQDPGLGLRLIYFSYDVKMKEKGDIPEGYSVSREKKERFSLILESASTNQTSMYLCASSSRLAGWGSYNEQFFGPGTRLTVL.

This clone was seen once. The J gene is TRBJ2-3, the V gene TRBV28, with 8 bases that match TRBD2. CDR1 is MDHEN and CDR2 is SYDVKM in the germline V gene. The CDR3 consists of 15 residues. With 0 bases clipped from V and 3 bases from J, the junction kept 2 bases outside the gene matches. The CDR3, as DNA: TGTGCCAGCAGTTTATGGGCTAGCGGGACAGATACGCAGTATTTT. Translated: CASSLWASGTDTQYF.

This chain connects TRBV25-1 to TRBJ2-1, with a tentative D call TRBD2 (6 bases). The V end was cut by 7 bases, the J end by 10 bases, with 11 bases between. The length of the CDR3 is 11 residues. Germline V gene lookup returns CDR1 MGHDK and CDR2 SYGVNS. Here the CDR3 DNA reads TGTGCCAGCACCTCCGGGGGAGAGCAGTTCTTC. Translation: CASTSGGEQFF.

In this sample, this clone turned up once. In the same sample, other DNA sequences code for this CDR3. Written as DNA, the CDR3 is TGTGCCAGCAGCGTGGGAGACTACGAGCAGTACTTC. It specifies CASSVGDYEQYF. This rearrangement joins TRBV9 to TRBJ2-7; D perhaps matches TRBD2 (5 bases). The CDR3 loop spans 12 amino acids. Looked up from germline, CDR1 is SGDLS and CDR2 is YYNGEE. Trimming shortened V by 2 bases and J by 3 bases, and 6 bases separated the two germline ends.

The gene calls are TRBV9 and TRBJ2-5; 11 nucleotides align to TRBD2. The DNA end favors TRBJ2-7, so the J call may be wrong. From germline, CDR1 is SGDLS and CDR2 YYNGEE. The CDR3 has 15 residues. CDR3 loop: CASSVGGTSGYEQYF. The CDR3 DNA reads TGTGCCAGCAGCGTAGGCGGGACTAGCGGCTACGAGCAGTACTTC.

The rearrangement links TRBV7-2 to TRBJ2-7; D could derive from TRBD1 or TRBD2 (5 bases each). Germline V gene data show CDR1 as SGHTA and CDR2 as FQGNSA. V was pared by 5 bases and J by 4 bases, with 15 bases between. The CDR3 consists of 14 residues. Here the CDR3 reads CASSIGTGGYEQYF. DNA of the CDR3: TGTGCCAGCAGCATTGGGACCGGCGGTTACGAGCAGTACTTC.

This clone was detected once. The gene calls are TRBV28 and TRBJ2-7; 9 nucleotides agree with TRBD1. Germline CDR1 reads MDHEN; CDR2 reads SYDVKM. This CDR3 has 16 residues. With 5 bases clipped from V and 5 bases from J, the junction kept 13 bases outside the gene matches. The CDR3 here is CASSPFPGQGSHEQYF. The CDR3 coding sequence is TGTGCCAGCAGTCCCTTCCCGGGACAGGGATCACACGAGCAGTACTTC.

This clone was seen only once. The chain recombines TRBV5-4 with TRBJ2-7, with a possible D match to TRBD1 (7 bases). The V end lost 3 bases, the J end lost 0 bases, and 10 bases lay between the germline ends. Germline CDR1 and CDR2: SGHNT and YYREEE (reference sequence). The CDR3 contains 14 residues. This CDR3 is CASSYQGGSYEQYF. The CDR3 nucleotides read TGTGCCAGCAGCTACCAGGGGGGCTCCTACGAGCAGTACTTC.

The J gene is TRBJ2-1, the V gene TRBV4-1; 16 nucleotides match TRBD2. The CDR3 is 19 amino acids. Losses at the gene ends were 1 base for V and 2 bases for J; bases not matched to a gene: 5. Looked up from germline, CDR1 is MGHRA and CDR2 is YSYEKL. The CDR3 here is CASSQGGTSGRATYNEQFF. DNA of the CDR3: TGCGCCAGCAGCCAAGGAGGGACTAGCGGGAGGGCTACCTACAATGAGCAGTTCTTC.

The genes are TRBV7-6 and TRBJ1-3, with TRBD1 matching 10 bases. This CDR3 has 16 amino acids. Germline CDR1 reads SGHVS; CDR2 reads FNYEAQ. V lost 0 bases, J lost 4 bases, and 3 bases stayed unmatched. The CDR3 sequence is CASSLAPGQGGNTIYF. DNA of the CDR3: TGTGCCAGCAGCTTAGCACCGGGACAGGGGGGAAACACCATATATTTT.

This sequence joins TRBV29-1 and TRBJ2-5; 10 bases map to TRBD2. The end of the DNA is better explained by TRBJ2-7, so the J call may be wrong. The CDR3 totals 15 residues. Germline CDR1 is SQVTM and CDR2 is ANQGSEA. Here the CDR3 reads CSARGAGGNTYEQYF. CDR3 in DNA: TGCAGCGCGCGCGGAGCGGGAGGGAACACCTACGAGCAGTACTTC.

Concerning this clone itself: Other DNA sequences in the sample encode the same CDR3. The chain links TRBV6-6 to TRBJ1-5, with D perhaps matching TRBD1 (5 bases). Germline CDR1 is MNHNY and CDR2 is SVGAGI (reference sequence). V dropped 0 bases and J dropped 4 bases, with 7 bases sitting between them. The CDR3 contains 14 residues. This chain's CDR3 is CASSYSEGNQPQHF. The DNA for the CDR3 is TGTGCCAGCAGTTACTCGGAGGGGAATCAGCCCCAGCATTTT.

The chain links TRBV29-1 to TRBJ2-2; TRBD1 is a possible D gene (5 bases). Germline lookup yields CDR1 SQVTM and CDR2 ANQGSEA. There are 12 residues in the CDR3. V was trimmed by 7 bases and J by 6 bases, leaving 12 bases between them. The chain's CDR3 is CSGEGVSGELFF. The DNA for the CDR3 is TGCAGCGGCGAAGGGGTGTCCGGGGAGCTGTTTTTT.

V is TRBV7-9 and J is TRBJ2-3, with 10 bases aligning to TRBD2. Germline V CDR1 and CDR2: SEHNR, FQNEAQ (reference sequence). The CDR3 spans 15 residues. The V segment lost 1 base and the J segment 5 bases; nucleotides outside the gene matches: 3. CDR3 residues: CASSLESSGRDTQYF. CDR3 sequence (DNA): TGTGCCAGCAGCTTAGAATCTAGCGGGAGAGATACGCAGTATTTT.

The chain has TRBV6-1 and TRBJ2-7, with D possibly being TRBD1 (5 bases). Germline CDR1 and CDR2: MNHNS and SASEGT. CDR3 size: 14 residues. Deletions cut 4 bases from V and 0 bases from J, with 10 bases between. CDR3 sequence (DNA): TGTGCCAGCAGTGTTTACAGGAGCTCCTACGAGCAGTACTTC. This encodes CASSVYRSSYEQYF.

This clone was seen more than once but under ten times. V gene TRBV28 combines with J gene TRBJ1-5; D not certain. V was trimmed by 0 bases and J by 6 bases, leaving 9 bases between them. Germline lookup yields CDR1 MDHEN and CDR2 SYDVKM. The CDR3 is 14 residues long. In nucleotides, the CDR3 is TGTGCCAGCAGTTTATGGCCTGAACGTCAGCCCCAGCATTTT. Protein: CASSLWPERQPQHF.

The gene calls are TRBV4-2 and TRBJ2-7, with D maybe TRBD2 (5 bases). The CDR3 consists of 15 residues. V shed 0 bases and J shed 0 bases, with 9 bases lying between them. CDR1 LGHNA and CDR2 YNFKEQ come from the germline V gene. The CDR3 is CASSQEEADSYEQYF. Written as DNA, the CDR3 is TGTGCCAGCAGCCAAGAGGAAGCGGACTCCTACGAGCAGTACTTC.